Presented here are 20 T cell receptor beta chains from one specimen sequenced in a study of shared clonotypes between healthy human individuals. Sequenced by immunoSEQ multiplex PCR; TCRdb stores in-frame clones only, minus some. Of about 2.4 million clones in the sample, more than 80% were seen once. Sequencing was performed on naive CD4+ T cells sorted from blood. The subset denotes: CD45RA+ positively selected. These receptors came from a man aged 18 to 29 in good health.

The gene calls are TRBV30 and TRBJ2-3; TRBD2 matches 7 bases. Trimming removed 5 bases from V and 7 bases from J; junction bases left unmatched: 9. Germline lookup yields CDR1 GTSNPN and CDR2 SVGIG (reference sequence). The CDR3 runs 13 residues. The CDR3 nucleotides read TGTGCCTGGGGGGGAGGGCTAGGAAATACGCAGTATTTT. This translates into CAWGGGLGNTQYF. Full variable domain (remainder filled in from reference TRBV30 and TRBJ2-3): SQTIHQWPATLVQPVGSPLSLECTVEGTSNPNLYWYRQAAGRGLQLLFYSVGIGQISSEVPQNLSASRPQDRQFILSSKKLLLSDSGFYLCAWGGGLGNTQYFGPGTRLTVL.

The J gene is TRBJ2-5, the V gene TRBV21-1; TRBD1 is the table's D call, not checked against the DNA. TRBV21-1 counts as a pseudogene. The CDR3 runs to 15 residues. CDR3 region: CASSKGAGVRKTQYF. The CDR3 region has the DNA TGTGCCAGCAGCAAAGGGGCAGGGGTGAGAAAGACCCAGTACTTC.

The V gene is TRBV9, the J gene TRBJ2-2; the match to TRBD1 covers 9 bases. This CDR3 spans 17 amino acids. V was clipped by 0 bases and J by 5 bases; unmatched bases: 8. CDR1 and CDR2 (germline): SGDLS, YYNGEE. Here the CDR3 DNA reads TGTGCCAGCAGCGTAGCTAGGGGGACAGGGTTGACCGGGGAGCTGTTTTTT. Translated: CASSVARGTGLTGELFF.

The genes are TRBV7-9 and TRBJ1-2; TRBD1 agrees at 7 bases. This CDR3 contains 17 residues. Germline values: CDR1 SEHNR, CDR2 FQNEAQ (reference sequence). Trimming took 1 base from V and 0 from J; bases not matched to a gene: 8. The CDR3 sequence is CASSLVGTESANYGYTF. Written as DNA, the CDR3 is TGTGCCAGCAGCTTAGTGGGGACAGAGTCAGCTAACTATGGCTACACCTTC.

V usage is TRBV4-1 and J usage is TRBJ2-7, with a weak D call TRBD2 (5 bases). Germline-derived CDR1 and CDR2 are MGHRA and YSYEKL. V was cut by 3 bases and J by 7 bases, with 19 bases left in between. The CDR3 is 15 amino acids. The CDR3 spells CASSHLLGLRGEQYF. The CDR3 nucleotides are TGCGCCAGCAGCCACCTATTGGGCTTAAGAGGGGAGCAGTACTTC.

The chain carries TRBV5-1 and TRBJ2-7; TRBD1 might be the D (6 bases). The germline V gene has CDR1 SGHRS and CDR2 YFSETQ. V was pared by 5 bases and J by 6 bases, with 12 bases between. This CDR3 region has 12 residues. The CDR3 nucleotides are TGCGCCAGCAGGACAGGTTTCTCCGAGCAGTACTTC. Translating gives CASRTGFSEQYF.

The chain couples TRBV6-1 to TRBJ2-7, with D perhaps being TRBD1 or TRBD2 (7 bases each). V was trimmed by 0 bases and J by 2 bases, leaving 20 bases between them. CDR1 and CDR2 (germline): MNHNS, SASEGT. This CDR3 comprises 18 residues. CDR3 protein: CASSEAHYRGGPTYEQYF. The CDR3 DNA reads TGTGCCAGCAGTGAAGCCCATTACAGGGGAGGGCCTACCTACGAGCAGTACTTC.

This chain joins TRBV2 and TRBJ2-3; 14 bases match TRBD2. The CDR3 runs 20 residues. The V gene end was trimmed by 5 bases and the J gene end by 0 bases; junction bases not matched to a gene: 13. Germline V gives CDR1 SNHLY, CDR2 FYNNEI. CDR3 bases: TGTGCCAGCAGTAGCGGACTAGCGGGGGGCCGATGGGGTAGCACAGATACGCAGTATTTT. Its protein product is CASSSGLAGGRWGSTDTQYF. Supplemented by reference TRBV2 and TRBJ2-3, the full variable domain reads EPEVTQTPSHQVTQMGQEVILRCVPISNHLYFYWYRQILGQKVEFLVSFYNNEISEKSEIFDDQFSVERPDGSNFTLKIRSTKLEDSAMYFCASSSGLAGGRWGSTDTQYFGPGTRLTVL.

This clone was seen a handful of times. The DNA for the CDR3 is TGTGCCATCAGGTCGCAGGCCTCGAACACTGAAGCTTTCTTT. Translation: CAIRSQASNTEAFF. The genes are TRBV10-3 and TRBJ1-1; no firm D call. CDR1 is ENHRY, CDR2 SYGVKD, per germline. The V gene lost 6 bases and the J gene lost 1 base, with 12 bases spanning the gap. This CDR3 contains 14 residues.

The genes are TRBV7-9 and TRBJ2-6, with D perhaps TRBD1 (6 bases). V was trimmed by 5 bases and J by 5 bases, leaving 13 bases between them. The CDR3 is 15 residues long. Germline assignment: CDR1 SEHNR and CDR2 FQNEAQ (reference sequence). The CDR3 DNA reads as TGTGCCAGCAGCCCACAGGGTTCTCGGGCCAACGTCCTGACTTTC. Encoded protein: CASSPQGSRANVLTF.

The genes are TRBV18 and TRBJ2-3; 7 positions match TRBD1. Germline-derived CDR1 and CDR2 are KGHSH and LQKENI. CDR3 length equals 16 residues. V was clipped by 1 base and J by 2 bases; unmatched bases: 6. The DNA for the CDR3 is TGTGCCAGCTCACCACTCTCACAGGGGACCACAGATACGCAGTATTTT. This codes for CASSPLSQGTTDTQYF.

This chain uses TRBV5-6 with TRBJ2-3; 11 positions agree with TRBD2. V was clipped by 1 base and J by 6 bases; unmatched bases: 10. From germline, CDR1 is SGHDT and CDR2 YYEEEE. The CDR3 spans 17 residues. The CDR3 here is CASSLLSASGGSDTQYF. The CDR3 bases are TGTGCCAGCAGCTTGTTATCGGCTAGCGGGGGGTCGGATACGCAGTATTTT.

The J gene is TRBJ1-6, the V gene TRBV7-4; possible D gene TRBD1, 5 bases. V was clipped by 5 bases and J by 9 bases, with 11 bases between them. The CDR3 has 13 residues. Germline assignment: CDR1 SGHVT and CDR2 SQSDAQ. The CDR3 DNA sequence: TGTGCCAGCAGCGTTGACAGAATTTCACCCCTCCACTTT. Translated, it gives CASSVDRISPLHF.

V usage is TRBV11-2 and J usage is TRBJ1-5; a weak D match, TRBD1 (5 bases). CDR3 length: 16 residues. V lost 1 base to trimming and J lost 0 bases, with 10 bases between them. The germline V gene encodes CDR1 SGHAT and CDR2 FQNNGV. The CDR3 DNA reads as TGTGCCAGCAGCTTAGTCGGGGGATTTAGCAATCAGCCCCAGCATTTT. This codes for CASSLVGGFSNQPQHF.

Of note for this clone: Other DNA sequences in this specimen translate into the identical CDR3. J is TRBJ1-1 and V is TRBV10-3; no clear D. The germline gives CDR1 ENHRY, CDR2 SYGVKD. Trimming removed 6 bases from V and 0 bases from J, with 5 bases in between. The CDR3 totals 12 residues. The CDR3 protein is CAISSLNTEAFF. Written as DNA, the CDR3 is TGTGCCATCAGCTCGTTGAACACTGAAGCTTTCTTT.

This chain joins TRBV7-8 and TRBJ1-5; tentatively, D is TRBD1 (5 bases). V lost 5 bases and J lost 0, with 14 bases in between. The CDR3 contains 16 residues. The germline gives CDR1 SGHVS, CDR2 FQNEAQ. The chain's CDR3 is CASSPGTLVSNQPQHF. In nucleotides, the CDR3 is TGTGCCAGCAGCCCTGGGACTCTCGTTAGCAATCAGCCCCAGCATTTT.

V and J are TRBV14 and TRBJ1-6; TRBD1 is a possible D gene (6 bases). The CDR3 loop spans 15 amino acids. V lost 3 bases and J lost 4, with 10 bases in between. In germline, CDR1 is SGHDN, CDR2 FVKESK. In nucleotides, the CDR3 is TGTGCCAGCAGCCACTCTGGACAGTATAATTCACCCCTCCACTTT. Amino acid sequence: CASSHSGQYNSPLHF. Looking up the rest from reference TRBV14 and TRBJ1-6 gives the full variable domain: EAGVTQFPSHSVIEKGQTVTLRCDPISGHDNLYWYRRVMGKEIKFLLHFVKESKQDESGMPNNRFLAERTGGTYSTLKVQPAELEDSGVYFCASSHSGQYNSPLHFGNGTRLTVT.

The chain combines TRBV29-1 with TRBJ1-1; 8 positions agree with TRBD1. The CDR3 length is 13 residues. CDR1 is SQVTM and CDR2 is ANQGSEA in the germline V gene. The V and J ends lost 8 bases and 0 bases, in that order; junction bases with no gene match: 5. This CDR3 is CSSRQGLNTEAFF. CDR3 nucleotides: TGCAGCTCGCGACAGGGGCTGAACACTGAAGCTTTCTTT.

In regard to this clone: Other nucleotide sequences from this sample produce the same CDR3. V and J are TRBV5-1 and TRBJ2-5; D call uncertain. V was trimmed by 4 bases and J by 0 bases, leaving 4 bases between them. CDR1 SGHRS and CDR2 YFSETQ come from the germline V gene. CDR3 length: 12 residues. CDR3 DNA sequence: TGCGCCAGCAGCAGGTACCAAGAGACCCAGTACTTC. Its protein is CASSRYQETQYF.

As for this clone: In the same sample, other DNA sequences code for this CDR3. The rearrangement joins TRBV4-3 to TRBJ2-2; D gene ambiguous. The CDR3 contains 12 residues. Trimming shortened V by 2 bases and J by 3 bases, and 1 base separated the two germline ends. The germline V gene encodes CDR1 LGHNA and CDR2 YSLEER. CDR3 in amino acids: CASSQYTGELFF. CDR3 nucleotide sequence: TGCGCCAGCAGCCAATACACCGGGGAGCTGTTTTTT.